Shown below are 14 T cell receptor beta chains from a single sample sequenced in a study of cytomegalovirus exposure and HLA in healthy donors. Primers included in the PCR were 60 Vbeta and 13 Jbeta primers. The data were produced by immunoSEQ multiplex PCR, yet TCRdb's version contains in-frame clones alone and is incomplete. This table holds around 80,000 clones. Sequencing was carried out using PBMCs. The receptors were gathered from a man aged 35 to 55 in good health and CMV-seronegative.

In regard to this clone: The limits of the CDR3 on the DNA are not certain, so only TCRdb's listed CDR3 is given. The chain couples TRBV6-6 to TRBJ1-1; the D call TRBD1 from the table was never checked on the DNA. The CDR3 comprises 15 residues, both ends counted. Germline assignment: CDR1 MNHNY and CDR2 SVGAGI (reference sequence). The CDR3 protein is CASSTSDRGNTEAFF.

This chain links TRBV2 with TRBJ2-7; possible D gene TRBD2, 6 bases. The CDR3 is 15 amino acids. The germline V and J ends were trimmed by 6 bases and 2 bases, with 17 bases remaining between them. Germline V gene sequence: CDR1 SNHLY, CDR2 FYNNEI. CDR3 loop: CASSDRGSGTYEQYF. The DNA for the CDR3 is TGTGCCAGCAGCGACCGAGGTAGCGGAACCTACGAGCAGTACTTC.

The chain carries TRBV7-9 and TRBJ1-6, with D unresolved. The CDR3 contains 15 residues. Trimming cost V 4 bases and J 8 bases, with 15 bases left between them. CDR1 SEHNR and CDR2 FQNEAQ come from the germline V gene (reference sequence). The CDR3 region is CASSSLPSGYSPLHF. The CDR3 region has the DNA TGTGCCAGCAGCTCCCTTCCCTCAGGTTATTCACCCCTCCACTTT.

V and J are TRBV7-2 and TRBJ2-5, with 13 bases fitting TRBD2. Germline CDR1 reads SGHTA; CDR2 reads FQGNSA. V was clipped by 5 bases and J by 5 bases; unmatched bases: 8. The CDR3 has 16 amino acids. The CDR3, as DNA: TGTGCCAGCAGCCGACAGACTAGCGGGGGGTTCGAGACCCAGTACTTC. Translating gives CASSRQTSGGFETQYF.

The chain is built from TRBV19 and TRBJ2-6, with 11 bases identical to TRBD1. J lost 0 bases, V lost 7 bases, and 5 bases had no gene match. This CDR3 spans 17 amino acids. Looked up from germline, CDR1 is LNHDA and CDR2 is SQIVND (reference sequence). The CDR3 spells CASNSGTGGSGANVLTF. In nucleotides, the CDR3 is TGTGCCAGTAACTCCGGGACAGGGGGCTCTGGGGCCAACGTCCTGACTTTC.

V is TRBV11-3 and J is TRBJ2-1; 10 nucleotides match TRBD1. CDR1 and CDR2 from the germline V gene are SGHNT and YENEEA. V gave up 5 bases and J gave up 6 bases; unmatched junction bases: 4. This CDR3 has 14 amino acids. The CDR3 loop reads CASSRDRGVNEQFF. CDR3 sequence (DNA): TGTGCCAGCAGCCGGGACAGGGGTGTCAATGAGCAGTTCTTC.

The V call is TRBV27, the J call TRBJ2-3, with 10 bases matching TRBD1. Trimming removed 5 bases from V and 2 bases from J; junction bases left unmatched: 4. CDR3 length equals 15 residues. Germline V gene lookup returns CDR1 MNHEY and CDR2 SMNVEV (reference sequence). CDR3 nucleotide sequence: TGTGCCAGCAGTCCGGGACAGGGGATCACAGATACGCAGTATTTT. This sequence encodes CASSPGQGITDTQYF.

The J gene is TRBJ1-2, the V gene TRBV7-9, with 10 positions matching TRBD1. J was trimmed by 6 bases and V by 7 bases; bases with no gene match: 5. This CDR3 spans 13 amino acids. Germline V gene lookup returns CDR1 SEHNR and CDR2 FQNEAQ (reference sequence). CDR3 amino acids: CASIQDRGHGYTF. The CDR3 coding sequence is TGTGCCAGCATCCAAGACAGGGGGCATGGCTACACCTTC.

CDR3 in DNA: TGTGCCAGCAGCTTAGGGAGGTCCGGAAACACCATATATTTT. Translating gives CASSLGRSGNTIYF. The chain couples TRBV7-2 to TRBJ1-3; D gene unclear. Trimming left V 1 base short and J 4 bases short, with 8 bases between. Germline CDR1 SGHTA, CDR2 FQGNSA. This CDR3 is built from 14 residues. Full variable domain (remainder filled in from reference TRBV7-2 and TRBJ1-3): GAGVSQSPSNKVTEKGKDVELRCDPISGHTALYWYRQSLGQGLEFLIYFQGNSAPDKSGLPSDRFSAERTGGSVSTLTIQRTQQEDSAVYLCASSLGRSGNTIYFGEGSWLTVV.

This rearrangement joins TRBV11-3 to TRBJ2-7; the match to TRBD2 covers 9 bases. CDR3 size: 13 residues. Germline V lookup: CDR1 SGHNT, CDR2 YENEEA. V gave up 5 bases and J gave up 5 bases; unmatched junction bases: 4. The CDR3 nucleotides read TGTGCCAGCAGCCTTAGCGGGAGACACGAGCAGTACTTC. Translation: CASSLSGRHEQYF.

In DNA, the CDR3 is TGTGCCAGCAGCTTGTCACAGATGAACACTGAAGCTTTCTTT. Amino acids: CASSLSQMNTEAFF. The V and J genes are TRBV5-8 and TRBJ1-1; D is unclear. The CDR3 consists of 14 residues. V lost 1 base, J lost 0 bases, and 7 bases lay in between. CDR1 and CDR2 (germline): SGHTS, YDEGEE.

For the CDR3, the DNA is TGTGCCAGCAGTTTCAGCCTAGACAGGACGTCGCTGCTCGAGCAGTACTTC. Residues: CASSFSLDRTSLLEQYF. The gene calls are TRBV28 and TRBJ2-7; D perhaps matches TRBD1 (6 bases). The CDR3 consists of 17 residues. V dropped 3 bases and J dropped 6 bases, with 24 bases sitting between them. CDR1 and CDR2 from the germline V gene are MDHEN and SYDVKM.

V usage is TRBV5-1 and J usage is TRBJ2-1; 8 bases are shared with TRBD2. Germline-derived CDR1 and CDR2 are SGHRS and YFSETQ. The CDR3 has 15 amino acids. Unmatched junction bases numbered 11, after V lost 4 bases and J lost 8 bases. The CDR3: CASSPGRARIDEQFF. For the CDR3, the DNA is TGCGCCAGCAGCCCCGGGAGGGCCAGGATCGATGAGCAGTTCTTC.

The J gene is TRBJ2-7, the V gene TRBV6-5, with D maybe TRBD2 (6 bases). V was pared by 10 bases and J by 5 bases, with 12 bases between. The CDR3 loop spans 11 amino acids. The germline V gene encodes CDR1 MNHEY and CDR2 SVGAGI. In DNA form, the CDR3 reads TGTGCCAATCTTTTAGCGGACGAGCAGTACTTC. It codes for CANLLADEQYF.